This is a list of T cell receptor beta chains from one sample in a study of cytomegalovirus exposure and HLA in healthy donors. Data came from immunoSEQ multiplex PCR; TCRdb stores just in-frame clones and leaves some out. The repertoire holds 250,000 to 400,000 clones, with approximately 85% as singletons. Sequencing used PBMCs. These receptors originate from a man under 40 in good health and CMV-seronegative. Both conserved end residues are part of each CDR3. D genes are given only for firm matches. For some rows the clone size is stated as once, few or many, or as a class when expanded; others skip it.

j_call: TRBJ2-7
v_call: TRBV4-1
clone_size: few
d_call: TRBD1
cdr3_aa: CASSQEYRGSSYEQYF
cdr3_nt: TGCGCCAGCAGCCAAGAATACAGGGGGAGCTCCTACGAGCAGTACTTC

j_call: TRBJ2-1
v_call: TRBV27
clone_size: -
d_call: TRBD1
cdr3_aa: CASSVRDRGNEQFF
cdr3_nt: TGTGCCAGCAGCGTCCGGGACAGGGGTAATGAGCAGTTCTTC

j_call: TRBJ1-3
v_call: TRBV5-1
clone_size: -
d_call: -
cdr3_aa: CASSRDISSGNTIYF
cdr3_nt: TGCGCCAGCAGCAGGGACATTTCTTCTGGAAACACCATATATTTT

j_call: TRBJ2-3
v_call: TRBV7-8
clone_size: once
d_call: TRBD2
cdr3_aa: CASSPSLSSGGASSTDTQYF
cdr3_nt: TGTGCCAGCAGCCCCAGCCTTTCCAGCGGGGGTGCCTCCAGCACAGATACGCAGTATTTT

j_call: TRBJ2-2
v_call: TRBV27
clone_size: -
d_call: -
cdr3_aa: CASSSGERVTGELFF
cdr3_nt: TGTGCCAGCAGTTCAGGAGAGCGGGTCACCGGGGAGCTGTTTTTT

j_call: TRBJ2-2
v_call: TRBV5-1
clone_size: -
d_call: -
cdr3_aa: CASSLAGGPGELFF
cdr3_nt: TGCGCCAGCAGCTTGGCCGGAGGACCCGGGGAGCTGTTTTTT

j_call: TRBJ1-2
v_call: TRBV7-8
clone_size: -
d_call: TRBD1
cdr3_aa: CASSLGDSGYYGYTF
cdr3_nt: TGTGCCAGCAGCTTAGGGGACAGCGGATATTATGGCTACACCTTC

j_call: TRBJ1-2
v_call: TRBV4-1
clone_size: -
d_call: TRBD1
cdr3_aa: CASSQDPTGGYTF
cdr3_nt: TGCGCCAGCAGCCAAGATCCGACAGGGGGCTACACCTTC

j_call: TRBJ2-7
v_call: TRBV15
clone_size: -
d_call: TRBD2
cdr3_aa: CATSSGGVRSYEQYF
cdr3_nt: TGTGCCACCAGCAGCGGGGGGGTTAGATCCTACGAGCAGTACTTC

j_call: TRBJ2-7
v_call: TRBV11-2
clone_size: -
d_call: TRBD2
cdr3_aa: CASSSGTSGGWTSYEQYF
cdr3_nt: TGTGCCAGCAGCTCAGGGACTAGCGGGGGCTGGACCTCCTACGAGCAGTACTTC

j_call: TRBJ2-4
v_call: TRBV2
clone_size: -
d_call: -
cdr3_aa: CASSESYLAKNIQYF
cdr3_nt: TGTGCCAGCAGTGAGAGTTATTTAGCCAAAAACATTCAGTACTTC

j_call: TRBJ1-4
v_call: TRBV11-2
clone_size: -
d_call: TRBD1
cdr3_aa: CASSLKPGQGYEKLFF
cdr3_nt: TGTGCCAGCAGCTTAAAACCGGGACAGGGTTATGAAAAACTGTTTTTT

j_call: TRBJ2-1
v_call: TRBV11-3
clone_size: -
d_call: -
cdr3_aa: CASSLAGASYNEQFF
cdr3_nt: TGTGCCAGCAGCTTGGCGGGGGCCAGTTACAATGAGCAGTTCTTC

j_call: TRBJ1-2
v_call: TRBV7-9
clone_size: -
d_call: TRBD1
cdr3_aa: CASSRGQGGFNYGYTF
cdr3_nt: TGTGCCAGCAGCCGCGGACAGGGGGGATTTAACTATGGCTACACCTTC

j_call: TRBJ1-2
v_call: TRBV7-8
clone_size: -
d_call: -
cdr3_aa: CASRGVGGYTF
cdr3_nt: TGTGCCAGCAGGGGAGTAGGTGGCTACACCTTC

j_call: TRBJ2-1
v_call: TRBV6-5
clone_size: -
d_call: TRBD2
cdr3_aa: CASGSGGPYNEQFF
cdr3_nt: TGTGCCAGCGGCAGCGGGGGGCCCTACAATGAGCAGTTCTTC

j_call: TRBJ2-3
v_call: TRBV15
clone_size: -
d_call: TRBD1
cdr3_aa: CATSLGQGRGDTQYF
cdr3_nt: TGTGCCACCAGCCTCGGACAGGGTAGGGGAGATACGCAGTATTTT

j_call: TRBJ1-1
v_call: TRBV18
clone_size: -
d_call: -
cdr3_aa: CASSPLTPNTEAFF
cdr3_nt: TGTGCCAGCTCACCACTAACACCGAACACTGAAGCTTTCTTT

j_call: TRBJ2-6
v_call: TRBV2
clone_size: -
d_call: TRBD1
cdr3_aa: CASSLRQGSGANVLTF
cdr3_nt: TGTGCCAGCAGTCTACGACAGGGCTCTGGGGCCAACGTCCTGACTTTC

j_call: TRBJ1-1
v_call: TRBV2
clone_size: -
d_call: TRBD1
cdr3_aa: CASSFGQGAAEAFF
cdr3_nt: TGTGCCAGCAGCTTTGGACAGGGGGCGGCTGAAGCTTTCTTT

j_call: TRBJ2-5
v_call: TRBV7-9
clone_size: -
d_call: TRBD1
cdr3_aa: CASSTHRGLLGTQYF
cdr3_nt: TGTGCCAGCAGCACACACAGGGGTTTATTGGGGACCCAGTACTTC

j_call: TRBJ2-1
v_call: TRBV5-3
clone_size: -
d_call: -
cdr3_aa: CARSLLAPYNEQFF
cdr3_nt: TGTGCCAGAAGCTTACTAGCCCCCTACAATGAGCAGTTCTTC

j_call: TRBJ2-5
v_call: TRBV4-1
clone_size: -
d_call: TRBD2
cdr3_aa: CASSQTSGGAEETQYF
cdr3_nt: TGCGCCAGCAGCCAGACTAGCGGGGGGGCCGAAGAGACCCAGTACTTC

j_call: TRBJ1-2
v_call: TRBV4-1
clone_size: -
d_call: TRBD1
cdr3_aa: CASSQETGSVYGYTF
cdr3_nt: TGCGCCAGCAGCCAAGAGACAGGGTCAGTCTATGGCTACACCTTC

j_call: TRBJ2-7
v_call: TRBV29-1
clone_size: -
d_call: -
cdr3_aa: CSVSATNTYEQYF
cdr3_nt: TGCAGCGTTTCTGCGACAAATACCTACGAGCAGTACTTC

j_call: TRBJ2-3
v_call: TRBV6-5
clone_size: few
d_call: -
cdr3_aa: CASRPGTTDTDTQYF
cdr3_nt: TGTGCCAGCAGACCCGGGACAACCGACACAGATACGCAGTATTTT

j_call: TRBJ1-1
v_call: TRBV27
clone_size: -
d_call: -
cdr3_aa: CASSSLWGLTEAFF
cdr3_nt: TGTGCCAGCAGTTCCCTCTGGGGGCTAACTGAAGCTTTCTTT

j_call: TRBJ2-2
v_call: TRBV19
clone_size: -
d_call: -
cdr3_aa: CASRLQGITGELFF
cdr3_nt: TGTGCCAGTAGACTACAGGGTATAACCGGGGAGCTGTTTTTT

j_call: TRBJ1-1
v_call: TRBV9
clone_size: -
d_call: TRBD1
cdr3_aa: CASSVAGTGKGAFF
cdr3_nt: TGTGCCAGCAGCGTAGCCGGGACAGGGAAGGGAGCTTTCTTT

j_call: TRBJ1-2
v_call: TRBV27
clone_size: few
d_call: -
cdr3_aa: CATRREDYGYTF
cdr3_nt: TGTGCCACCCGCAGGGAAGACTATGGCTACACCTTC

j_call: TRBJ2-2
v_call: TRBV6-1
clone_size: -
d_call: -
cdr3_aa: CASRLQGVELFF
cdr3_nt: TGTGCCAGCAGGCTACAGGGTGTGGAGCTGTTTTTT

j_call: TRBJ1-2
v_call: TRBV19
clone_size: few
d_call: TRBD1
cdr3_aa: CASSIQGANYGYTF
cdr3_nt: TGTGCCAGTAGTATCCAGGGGGCTAACTATGGCTACACCTTC

j_call: TRBJ2-2
v_call: TRBV2
clone_size: -
d_call: TRBD1
cdr3_aa: CASRPGQGSGELFF
cdr3_nt: TGTGCCAGCAGACCTGGACAGGGTTCCGGGGAGCTGTTTTTT

j_call: TRBJ2-7
v_call: TRBV7-4
clone_size: once
d_call: -
cdr3_aa: CASSRLRYKSFPYEQYF
cdr3_nt: TGTGCCAGCAGCCGCCTCCGTTACAAGTCCTTCCCTTACGAGCAGTACTTC

j_call: TRBJ2-4
v_call: TRBV6-6
clone_size: -
d_call: -
cdr3_aa: CASSYSKQTAKNIQYF
cdr3_nt: TGTGCCAGCAGTTACTCGAAACAGACGGCCAAAAACATTCAGTACTTC

j_call: TRBJ2-5
v_call: TRBV4-1
clone_size: -
d_call: -
cdr3_aa: CASSQEASSLETQYF
cdr3_nt: TGCGCCAGCAGCCAAGAGGCTTCAAGTCTAGAGACCCAGTACTTC

j_call: TRBJ2-3
v_call: TRBV6-6
clone_size: once
d_call: -
cdr3_aa: CASSFELTDTQYF
cdr3_nt: TGTGCCAGCAGTTTTGAACTCACAGATACGCAGTATTTT

j_call: TRBJ2-1
v_call: TRBV4-3
clone_size: once
d_call: TRBD2
cdr3_aa: CASSQGLAGVDGQFF
cdr3_nt: TGCGCCAGCAGCCAAGGGCTAGCGGGGGTTGATGGGCAGTTCTTC

j_call: TRBJ2-4
v_call: TRBV7-8
clone_size: -
d_call: TRBD1
cdr3_aa: CASSLVGTGKNIQYF
cdr3_nt: TGTGCCAGCAGCTTAGTAGGGACAGGCAAAAACATTCAGTACTTC

j_call: TRBJ2-6
v_call: TRBV15
clone_size: -
d_call: -
cdr3_aa: CATRKGVGANVLTF
cdr3_nt: TGTGCCACCAGGAAAGGGGTTGGGGCCAACGTCCTGACTTTC

j_call: TRBJ1-4
v_call: TRBV4-3
clone_size: -
d_call: TRBD1
cdr3_aa: CASSHRARGLEKLFF
cdr3_nt: TGCGCCAGCAGCCATCGTGCCAGGGGGCTTGAAAAACTGTTTTTT

j_call: TRBJ2-1
v_call: TRBV2
clone_size: -
d_call: TRBD2
cdr3_aa: CASGVAGGRWEDNEQFF
cdr3_nt: TGTGCCAGCGGGGTAGCGGGGGGGCGTTGGGAGGACAATGAGCAGTTCTTC

j_call: TRBJ2-7
v_call: TRBV18
clone_size: -
d_call: -
cdr3_aa: CASSQTETHYEQYF
cdr3_nt: TGTGCCAGCTCACAGACAGAGACACACTACGAGCAGTACTTC

j_call: TRBJ2-2
v_call: TRBV30
clone_size: -
d_call: -
cdr3_aa: CAWNKQRPSGELFF
cdr3_nt: TGTGCCTGGAATAAGCAGAGGCCCTCCGGGGAGCTGTTTTTT

j_call: TRBJ2-7
v_call: TRBV15
clone_size: -
d_call: TRBD2
cdr3_aa: CATSTGGYEQYF
cdr3_nt: TGTGCCACCAGCACGGGAGGCTACGAGCAGTACTTC

j_call: TRBJ2-5
v_call: TRBV5-4
clone_size: -
d_call: -
cdr3_aa: CASRNRGWETQYF
cdr3_nt: TGTGCCAGCCGTAATAGGGGCTGGGAGACCCAGTACTTC

j_call: TRBJ1-1
v_call: TRBV5-1
clone_size: once
d_call: -
cdr3_aa: CASRVHRQRSDVGPKRGEAFF
cdr3_nt: TGCGCCAGCAGGGTACATCGACAGCGCTCGGACGTGGGTCCTAAGCGGGGTGAAGCTTTCTTT

j_call: TRBJ1-2
v_call: TRBV29-1
clone_size: -
d_call: -
cdr3_aa: CSVETGRSYGYTF
cdr3_nt: TGCAGCGTTGAAACAGGCCGATCCTATGGCTACACCTTC

j_call: TRBJ2-7
v_call: TRBV5-4
clone_size: many
d_call: -
cdr3_aa: CASSTKTGSYEQYF
cdr3_nt: TGTGCCAGCAGCACCAAAACAGGGTCCTACGAGCAGTACTTC

j_call: TRBJ1-1
v_call: TRBV21-1
clone_size: -
d_call: -
cdr3_aa: CASSVRTGYTEAFF
cdr3_nt: TGTGCCAGCAGCGTCCGAACGGGGTACACTGAAGCTTTCTTT

j_call: TRBJ1-4
v_call: TRBV15
clone_size: -
d_call: -
cdr3_aa: CATSRDLSRRATNEKLFF
cdr3_nt: TGTGCCACCAGCAGAGATCTTAGTAGGAGAGCAACTAATGAAAAACTGTTTTTT

j_call: TRBJ1-1
v_call: TRBV18
clone_size: once
d_call: -
cdr3_aa: CASSRANTEAFF
cdr3_nt: TGTGCCAGCTCACGAGCCAACACTGAAGCTTTCTTT

j_call: TRBJ1-1
v_call: TRBV28
clone_size: -
d_call: TRBD1
cdr3_aa: CASSVNRGHAFF
cdr3_nt: TGTGCCAGCAGTGTTAACAGGGGGCACGCTTTCTTT

j_call: TRBJ2-5
v_call: TRBV9
clone_size: -
d_call: TRBD2
cdr3_aa: CASSVWTSGGETQYF
cdr3_nt: TGTGCCAGCAGCGTATGGACTAGCGGGGGAGAGACCCAGTACTTC